What follows is one TCR beta chain and its context. The antigen remains unidentified. Sample-barcoded 5' priming and a J-beta primer mix drove a second PCR of roughly 7 to 11 cycles. Each cDNA molecule received a tag from a template-switch adaptor that had 12 random nucleotides. TCRdb re-called the 5' RACE reads with MiXCR, one entry per CDR3 protein. The sample contains approximately 810,000 distinct CDR3 sequences, roughly 34% of which appear only once. This sample was included in a study of blood T cells in healthy people across ages. Between the trimmed V and J ends, which lost 3 bases and 5 bases, there was a span of 14 bases. Germline lookup yields CDR1 MGHDK and CDR2 SYGVNS. The CDR3 covers 16 residues. Regarding the study as a whole: Higher diversity and more naive CD4+ cells were features of long-lived donors, compared to aged donors.

The genes are TRBV25-1 and TRBJ1-6; no clear D gene. The sequenced sample consisted of blood. This sequence was found in a young man in good health. The CDR3 is CASSEYGGRNNSPLHF. In nucleotides, the CDR3 is TGTGCCAGCAGTGAGTATGGTGGGAGAAATAATTCACCCCTCCACTTT. Using reference TRBV25-1 and TRBJ1-6 for the parts outside the CDR3, the full variable domain is EADIYQTPRYLVIGTGKKITLECSQTMGHDKMYWYQQDPGMELHLIHYSYGVNSTEKGDLSSESTVSRIRTEHFPLTLESARPSHTSQYLCASSEYGGRNNSPLHFGNGTRLTVT.